One and the same sample provided the 17 T cell receptor beta chains below, sequenced in a study of spatial heterogeneity in lung cancer. Their recognized antigens are unknown. Overall study findings and caveats: Expanded alpha and beta TCR counts within tumors tracked tumor mutation counts.

TCRdb called the 5' RACE reads again in MiXCR, with one record for every CDR3 protein. The data hold some 6,000 distinct CDR3 sequences, with about 6.7% observed a single time. Time point of the sample: sample taken at primary tumor resection. The material sequenced was lung tumor tissue, taken at surgery. The receptors originated from a male donor with early-stage non-small cell lung cancer.

The chain is built from TRBV10-2 and TRBJ2-7; perhaps TRBD2 as D (6 bases). Germline CDR1 is WSHSY and CDR2 is SAAADI. The CDR3 covers 17 residues. V gave up 4 bases and J gave up 3 bases, with 22 bases separating them. CDR3 amino acids: CASSGREPLKFFYEQYF. The CDR3 DNA is TGCGCCAGCAGTGGGAGGGAGCCCCTAAAATTCTTCTACGAGCAGTACTTC.

In its sample, this clonotype ranks as medium-sized. This rearrangement joins TRBV20-1 to TRBJ1-2, with a weak D call TRBD1 (6 bases). The CDR3 runs 13 residues. CDR1 is DFQATT, CDR2 SNEGSKA, per germline (reference sequence). The V end lost 6 bases, the J end lost 0 bases, and 11 bases lay between the germline ends. The DNA of the CDR3 is TGCAGTGCGGTCGACAGGACTAACTATGGCTACACCTTC. As protein: CSAVDRTNYGYTF.

This clonotype is classed as medium-sized (0.01 to 0.1%). The chain carries TRBV12-3 or TRBV12-4 and TRBJ2-7; 7 nucleotides match TRBD2. J lost 4 bases, V lost 5 bases, and 2 bases had no gene match. This CDR3 has 12 amino acids. For the CDR3, the DNA is TGTGCCAGCAGTGGGGGGGGATACGAGCAGTACTTC. Its protein is CASSGGGYEQYF.

This clonotype was seen only once. V usage is TRBV12-3 or TRBV12-4 and J usage is TRBJ2-1; the match to TRBD2 covers 8 bases. V gave up 6 bases and J gave up 10 bases; unmatched junction bases: 8. The CDR3 has 13 residues. The CDR3 spells CASRVAGTKEQFF. The CDR3 region has the DNA TGTGCCAGCAGGGTAGCGGGGACGAAGGAGCAGTTCTTC.

This clonotype has a count of ten or more. The rearrangement uses TRBV27 and TRBJ2-1; D might be TRBD2 (6 bases). Trimming stripped 11 bases from V and 10 bases from J, with 27 bases between. CDR3 length equals 15 residues. CDR1 and CDR2 (germline): MNHEY, SMNVEV (reference sequence). This CDR3 reads CAGPGPGEEKEEQFF. Here the CDR3 DNA reads TGTGCCGGCCCGGGGCCTGGGGAGGAAAAGGAGGAGCAGTTCTTC.

This clonotype was counted at least ten times. J is TRBJ2-3 and V is TRBV28; TRBD2 might be the D (6 bases). V was pared by 7 bases and J by 4 bases, with 18 bases between. From germline, CDR1 is MDHEN and CDR2 SYDVKM. The CDR3 is made up of 15 amino acids. The CDR3 coding sequence is TGTGCCAGCACCCCTCGGGCGGGAAGGGCAGATACGCAGTATTTT. Translation: CASTPRAGRADTQYF.

Sample share makes this clonotype medium-sized. The V gene is TRBV18, the J gene TRBJ2-7; 8 bases fit TRBD1. Losses at the gene ends were 0 bases for V and 4 bases for J; bases not matched to a gene: 23. CDR1 KGHSH and CDR2 LQKENI come from the germline V gene. The CDR3 covers 21 residues. CDR3 sequence: CASSPPFGDRGQVEDRYEQYF. CDR3 coding DNA: TGTGCCAGCTCACCACCGTTCGGAGACAGGGGACAAGTCGAGGATCGATACGAGCAGTACTTC.

This clonotype was observed at least ten times. The chain is built from TRBV4-3 and TRBJ2-2; D remains ambiguous. The CDR3 totals 13 residues. Between the trimmed V and J ends, which lost 1 base and 6 bases, there was a span of 6 bases. Germline CDR1 reads LGHNA; CDR2 reads YSLEER. The CDR3 DNA is TGCGCCAGCAGCCAAGTCAAGGCCGGGGAGCTGTTTTTT. It encodes CASSQVKAGELFF.

By share, this clonotype ranks as medium-sized (0.01 to 0.1%). The J gene is TRBJ2-6, the V gene TRBV4-3, with 9 positions matching TRBD1. The germline V gene encodes CDR1 LGHNA and CDR2 YSLEER. The CDR3 runs 17 residues. The V and J ends lost 5 bases and 2 bases, in that order; junction bases with no gene match: 7. CDR3 sequence reads: CASSGTDRGTGANVLTF. The CDR3 DNA is TGCGCCAGCAGCGGGACTGACAGGGGGACTGGGGCCAACGTCCTGACTTTC.

In its sample, this clonotype is medium-sized. This chain connects TRBV27 to TRBJ1-6, with D unresolved. This CDR3 has 12 residues. V dropped 4 bases and J dropped 9 bases, with 7 bases sitting between them. CDR1 and CDR2 from the germline V gene are MNHEY and SMNVEV (reference sequence). The CDR3 DNA reads as TGTGCCAGCAGTTCCTTCAGTTCACCCCTCCACTTT. It specifies CASSSFSSPLHF.

This clonotype is classed as medium-sized. The rearrangement uses TRBV4-1 and TRBJ1-3; D possibly corresponds to TRBD1 (5 bases). The V end was cut by 2 bases, the J end by 3 bases, with 14 bases between. Per germline, CDR1 MGHRA and CDR2 YSYEKL. The CDR3 totals 16 residues. Written as DNA, the CDR3 is TGCGCCAGCAGCCAACCGATCCAGGGTCGTGGAAACACCATATATTTT. Encoded protein: CASSQPIQGRGNTIYF.

This clonotype was found many times. This chain uses TRBV6-2 or TRBV6-3 with TRBJ1-2, with D unresolved. CDR1 and CDR2 from the germline V gene are MNHEY and SVGEGT. This CDR3 has 13 amino acids. Trimming left V 0 bases short and J 8 bases short, with 10 bases between. The CDR3 coding sequence is TGTGCCAGCAGTTACTCGATGGGCGACGGCTACACCTTC. It translates to CASSYSMGDGYTF.

At least ten counts were recorded for this clonotype. This chain links TRBV20-1 with TRBJ2-5; 8 bases line up with TRBD1. CDR1 and CDR2 from the germline V gene are DFQATT and SNEGSKA (reference sequence). This CDR3 has 12 amino acids. V lost 3 bases and J lost 4; bases outside the gene matches: 1. The DNA of the CDR3 is TGCAGTGCTAGTGACAGGGGAGAGACCCAGTACTTC. Translated: CSASDRGETQYF.

This clonotype was found a few times. The CDR3 protein is CASSRTSGARGETQYF. CDR3 sequence (DNA): TGTGCCAGCAGCCGGACTAGCGGGGCACGGGGAGAGACCCAGTACTTC. The chain employs TRBV12-3 or TRBV12-4 and TRBJ2-5, with 12 bases aligning to TRBD2. CDR3 length: 16 residues. Trimming cost V 6 bases and J 4 bases; bases outside gene matches: 9.

This clonotype was counted a few times. CDR3 amino acids: CASSDPQGADTEAFF. The CDR3 DNA reads TGCGCCAGCAGTGACCCTCAGGGGGCGGACACTGAAGCTTTCTTT. The chain carries TRBV10-2 and TRBJ1-1; 8 bases are a match to TRBD1. Germline assignment: CDR1 WSHSY and CDR2 SAAADI. The trim removed 3 bases at V and 3 bases at J, leaving 6 bases unmatched. The CDR3 length is 15 residues.

This clonotype ranks as medium-sized (0.01 to 0.1%). CDR3 amino acids: CASRPPQGTYNEQFF. DNA of the CDR3: TGTGCCAGCAGGCCACCACAGGGTACCTACAATGAGCAGTTCTTC. The rearrangement uses TRBV6-6 and TRBJ2-1; possibly TRBD1 for D (6 bases). CDR3 size: 15 residues. Trimming pared 6 bases from V and 2 bases from J, leaving 14 bases between. The germline V gene encodes CDR1 MNHNY and CDR2 SVGAGI (reference sequence).

By share, this clonotype ranks as medium-sized. This rearrangement joins TRBV24-1 to TRBJ2-1; 13 nucleotides match TRBD2. With V trimmed by 4 bases and J by 2 bases, 4 bases remained unmatched. The CDR3 covers 17 residues. The V gene's germline CDR1 is KGHDR and CDR2 SFDVKD. The DNA of the CDR3 is TGTGCCACCAGTGAGAGGACTAGCGGGAGTCCCTACAATGAGCAGTTCTTC. Encoded protein: CATSERTSGSPYNEQFF.